These 2 T cell receptor beta chains originate from one sample sequenced in a study of Ad26.COV2.S vaccination and SARS-CoV-2 variants. Indicated treatment: about 20 received Ad26.COV2.S at low or high dose, single or two shots; about 5 received placebo; per-sample allocation not given. Specimen acquisition occurred on day 63 following the initial vaccine or placebo injection. Sequenced by immunoSEQ multiplex PCR; TCRdb stores in-frame clones only, minus some. The table shows about 450,000 clones, with 89% occurring only once. The specimen was peripheral blood, collected in a trial of Ad26.COV2.S vaccine versus placebo. The receptors come from a person aged 18 to 65 who received the Ad26.COV2.S COVID-19 vaccine or a placebo.

The J gene is TRBJ2-1, the V gene TRBV10-3; possibly TRBD2 for D (6 bases). Per germline, CDR1 ENHRY and CDR2 SYGVKD. The CDR3 has 13 amino acids. The CDR3 region has the DNA TGTGCTTCGGCGGGGTCTGCTAACAATGAGCAGTTCTTC. It codes for CASAGSANNEQFF.

The chain recombines TRBV9 with TRBJ1-1; tentatively, D is TRBD1 (6 bases). V was trimmed by 4 bases and J by 5 bases, leaving 12 bases between them. CDR1 and CDR2 (germline): SGDLS, YYNGEE. The CDR3 extends over 13 amino acids. For the CDR3, the DNA is TGTGCCAGCAGCTCCGGGGGCTGGACTGAAGCTTTCTTT. Its protein is CASSSGGWTEAFF.